Shown below are 5 T cell receptor beta chains from a single sample sequenced in a study of T cells in Graves' hyperthyroidism and ophthalmopathy. From RNA transcripts, TCR beta CDR3 regions were amplified. RT-PCR in the first round (using the HTBI primer set) targeted the TCR CDR3. MiXCR, applied by TCRdb to the multiplex PCR reads, yields one record per CDR3 protein. The profile covers 500,000 to 600,000 distinct CDR3 sequences, with about 45% appearing a single time and roughly 7.7% taken by the ten largest. Input material: peripheral blood or thyroid tissue (not recorded which). The receptors shown here come from a woman younger than 30 with Graves' hyperthyroidism.

In its sample, this clonotype was seen many times. The chain combines TRBV24-1 with TRBJ1-6, with TRBD1 identical over 10 bases. Germline assignment: CDR1 KGHDR and CDR2 SFDVKD. The CDR3 has 13 amino acids. V was pared by 6 bases and J by 9 bases, with 1 base of the junction left unmatched. CDR3 protein: CATSRTGGSPLHF. For the CDR3, the DNA is TGTGCCACCAGTCGGACAGGGGGTTCACCCCTCCACTTT.

This clonotype has at least ten counts. The chain recombines TRBV6-2 or TRBV6-3 with TRBJ2-2; 8 bases fit TRBD2. This CDR3 region has 15 residues. The germline gives CDR1 MNHEY, CDR2 SVGEGT. V lost 0 bases to trimming and J lost 6 bases; unmatched junction nucleotides: 3. The CDR3 is CASSYSGLVAGELFF. CDR3 sequence (DNA): TGTGCCAGCAGTTACTCGGGACTAGTTGCCGGGGAGCTGTTTTTT.

V usage is TRBV6-5 and J usage is TRBJ2-7; no firm D call. From germline, CDR1 is MNHEY and CDR2 SVGAGI. The CDR3 is 13 amino acids. V lost 0 bases and J lost 6, with 9 bases in between. The CDR3 coding sequence is TGTGCCAGCAGTTACTCTTGGGGAACCGAGCAGTACTTC. This gives the protein CASSYSWGTEQYF.

This sequence joins TRBV15 and TRBJ2-7; D uncertain. CDR1 and CDR2 from the germline V gene are LNHNV and YYDKDF (reference sequence). Trimming left V 3 bases short and J 5 bases short, with 8 bases between. The CDR3 sequence is 12 residues long. CDR3 coding DNA: TGTGCCACCAGCAGTTTTCGAAACGAGCAGTACTTC. It is translated as CATSSFRNEQYF.

The genes are TRBV29-1 and TRBJ1-5; D might be TRBD1 (6 bases). The V end lost 8 bases, the J end lost 7 bases, and 15 bases lay between the germline ends. CDR3 length: 12 amino acids. In germline, CDR1 is SQVTM, CDR2 ANQGSEA. The CDR3 is CSHAGERQPQHF. CDR3 coding DNA: TGCAGCCATGCAGGGGAACGCCAGCCCCAGCATTTT.